Detailed here is one T cell receptor (beta chain). Its antigen remains unknown. Read coverage stops 3 residues before the CDR3 terminus; the germline J gene supplies the remainder. These data are taken from a study of T cell clonality in common variable immunodeficiency. Regarding the study as a whole: TCRbeta clonality was increased in CVID versus healthy controls. In common variable immunodeficiency, TCR beta chains reportedly carried fewer deletions and N-nucleotide insertions.

This table comes from immunoSEQ multiplex PCR, and its TCRdb copy is limited to in-frame clones, with some not included. The table lists some 28,000 clones, with no singletons. V trimming: 3 bases; J trimming: 5 bases; junction bases outside the gene matches: 5. The V gene's germline CDR1 is LNHDA and CDR2 SQIVND (reference sequence). The CDR3 is 15 amino acids. For at least one year, all CVID subjects received replacement immunoglobulin. The sample comprised peripheral blood mononuclear cells. This clonotype was sampled from a human donor with common variable immunodeficiency. This chain links TRBV19 with TRBJ2-7; 12 bases are a match to TRBD1. CDR3 DNA, as far as it was read: TGTGCCAGTAGTATCGCCGGGACAGGGGGCGACGAG. This encodes CASSIAGTGGDE. The whole CDR3 is CASSIAGTGGDEQYF.